The sample holds one count of the clone carrying this T cell receptor (beta chain). Its antigen is as yet unknown. RNA, once extracted, was reverse transcribed into cDNA for use as the sequencing template. The assay was immunoSEQ multiplex PCR, and TCRdb's table has in-frame clones only and misses some. Counted here are 200,000 to 250,000 clones, roughly 50% occurring once; the ten biggest clones make up about 5.3%. The CDR3 runs to 14 residues. V lost 2 bases, J lost 4 bases, and 12 bases lay in between. The germline CDR1 and CDR2 sequences are SGHRS and YFSETQ. The sample is drawn from a study of CD8+ T cells in alopecia areata. Study results and caveats: Between patients, shared TCR sequences were less clear than in mice. This was possibly due in part to HLA diversity in the patient population. Scalp sample data also include resident alphabeta T cells from normal skin.

The V call is TRBV5-1, the J call TRBJ2-5; TRBD2 is a possible D gene (5 bases). The TCR comes from a human donor in good health. The sample was CD8+ T cells sorted from blood. Here the CDR3 reads CASSLLGSTETQYF. For the CDR3, the DNA is TGCGCCAGCAGCTTACTAGGGTCCACAGAGACCCAGTACTTC.